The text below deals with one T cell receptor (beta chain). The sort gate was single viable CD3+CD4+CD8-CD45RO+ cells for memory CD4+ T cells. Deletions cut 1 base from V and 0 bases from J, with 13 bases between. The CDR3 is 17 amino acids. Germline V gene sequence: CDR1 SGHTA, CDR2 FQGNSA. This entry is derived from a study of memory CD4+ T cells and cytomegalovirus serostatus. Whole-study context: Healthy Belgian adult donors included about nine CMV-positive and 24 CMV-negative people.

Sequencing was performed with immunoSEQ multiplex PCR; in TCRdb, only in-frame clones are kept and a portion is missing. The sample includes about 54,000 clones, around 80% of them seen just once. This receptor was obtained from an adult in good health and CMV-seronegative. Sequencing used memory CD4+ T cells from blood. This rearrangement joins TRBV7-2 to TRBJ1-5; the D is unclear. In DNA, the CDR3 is TGTGCCAGCAGCTTAGAGTTCACCCTCTATAGCAATCAGCCCCAGCATTTT. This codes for CASSLEFTLYSNQPQHF.